One and the same sample provided the 16 T cell receptor beta chains below, sequenced in a study of CD8+CD57+ T cells in acquired aplastic anemia. All sequencing subjects had displayed CD8+CD57+ cell expansion on flow cytometry. Using genomic DNA as the template, TCR beta VDJ and CDR3 profiling was carried out. TCRdb reprocessed the reads via MiXCR and lists one record per CDR3 protein. The table shows 400,000 to 600,000 distinct CDR3 sequences, with roughly a third occurring only once. What was sequenced was sorted CD4+, CD8+, or CD8+CD57+ T cells (not recorded which) from PBMCs. These receptors all come from a human donor with aplastic anemia.

This rearrangement joins TRBV5-1 to TRBJ2-5; 7 bases map to TRBD2. The CDR3 totals 15 residues. The V segment lost 2 bases and the J segment 4 bases; nucleotides outside the gene matches: 8. Per the germline V gene, CDR1 is SGHRS and CDR2 is YFSETQ. CDR3 residues: CASSFFAGVGETQYF. In DNA form, the CDR3 reads TGCGCCAGCAGCTTCTTCGCGGGAGTAGGAGAGACCCAGTACTTC.

This clonotype was observed a single time. CDR3 coding DNA: TGTGCCATCAGGCAGGGGGCATCCTACGAGCAGTACTTC. Amino acid sequence: CAIRQGASYEQYF. The genes are TRBV10-3 and TRBJ2-7; 8 nucleotides agree with TRBD1. The CDR3 has 13 residues. J gave up 1 base and V 6 bases, and 2 bases lay outside the gene matches. The germline CDR1 and CDR2 sequences are ENHRY and SYGVKD.

This clonotype occurred many times. The chain is built from TRBV24-1 and TRBJ2-5; TRBD2 aligns across 7 bases. The CDR3 totals 17 residues. Germline CDR1 and CDR2: KGHDR and SFDVKD. V shed 4 bases and J 1 base; nucleotides not matched to a gene: 11. CDR3 in amino acids: CATSEYEKRGGQETQYF. As DNA, the CDR3 is TGTGCCACCAGTGAATACGAGAAGCGGGGAGGCCAAGAGACCCAGTACTTC.

This clonotype was recorded a few times. J is TRBJ2-5 and V is TRBV9; 9 nucleotides match TRBD2. The J call may be faulty, since TRBJ2-1 better matches the DNA end. The germline V gene encodes CDR1 SGDLS and CDR2 YYNGEE. The CDR3 spans 16 residues. This CDR3 is CASSVARLAGSNEQFF. The CDR3 coding sequence is TGTGCCAGCAGCGTAGCGCGGCTAGCGGGGTCCAATGAGCAGTTCTTC.

This chain joins TRBV10-1 and TRBJ2-1, with TRBD2 matching over 10 bases. Germline values: CDR1 WNHNN, CDR2 SYGVQD (reference sequence). With 8 bases clipped from V and 8 bases from J, the junction kept 15 bases outside the gene matches. This CDR3 has 16 amino acids. The CDR3 protein is CASPRTSGEGFHEQFF. In DNA form, the CDR3 reads TGCGCCAGCCCCCGGACTAGCGGAGAGGGGTTCCATGAGCAGTTCTTC.

This clonotype was counted between two and nine times. The V gene is TRBV20-1, the J gene TRBJ1-3; D call uncertain. V was pared by 1 base and J by 0 bases, with 10 bases between. From germline, CDR1 is DFQATT and CDR2 SNEGSKA (reference sequence). The CDR3 has 15 amino acids. CDR3 coding DNA: TGCAGTGCTAGAGTCCCGGGAGACTCTGGAAACACCATATATTTT. This sequence encodes CSARVPGDSGNTIYF.

This chain connects TRBV10-3 to TRBJ2-7; 10 bases align to TRBD1. The CDR3 spans 14 residues. Germline values: CDR1 ENHRY, CDR2 SYGVKD. Trimming cost V 4 bases and J 7 bases; bases outside gene matches: 7. CDR3 sequence: CAISATGTGDEQYF. DNA for the CDR3: TGTGCCATCAGTGCGACCGGGACAGGGGATGAGCAGTACTTC.

The sample holds a few counts of this clonotype. Germline and junction disagree at one end, which may indicate a read error. The genes are TRBV10-3 and TRBJ2-5; D might be TRBD1 (6 bases). Germline loops: CDR1 ENHRY, CDR2 SYGVKD. This CDR3 spans 13 amino acids. The CDR3 sequence: CASSHTTGETQYF. In DNA, the CDR3 is TGTGCCAGCAGTCACACGACAGGAGAGACCCAGTACTTC.

The rearrangement links TRBV5-1 to TRBJ2-7; D is ambiguous. Per the germline V gene, CDR1 is SGHRS and CDR2 is YFSETQ. The CDR3 is 14 amino acids. V was trimmed by 0 bases and J by 4 bases, leaving 11 bases between them. DNA for the CDR3: TGCGCCAGCAGCTTGGAGCCAGGACCATACGAGCAGTACTTC. Translated: CASSLEPGPYEQYF.

The chain joins TRBV6-1 to TRBJ1-6, with D possibly being TRBD1 (6 bases). Looked up from germline, CDR1 is MNHNS and CDR2 is SASEGT. V lost 2 bases and J lost 9, with 14 bases in between. This CDR3 comprises 15 residues. This CDR3 reads CASSEPGRQVSPLHF. Written as DNA, the CDR3 is TGTGCCAGCAGTGAACCGGGAAGACAGGTTTCACCCCTCCACTTT.

This clonotype came up many times. The rearrangement uses TRBV15 and TRBJ1-1, with 9 bases lining up with TRBD1. This CDR3 is 16 amino acids long. The germline V gene has CDR1 LNHNV and CDR2 YYDKDF (reference sequence). V shed 3 bases, J shed 4 bases, and the junction held 9 bases outside the gene matches. CDR3 region: CATSRATGTGTTEAFF. DNA for the CDR3: TGTGCCACCAGCAGGGCAACCGGGACAGGGACCACTGAAGCTTTCTTT.

This chain connects TRBV2 to TRBJ1-1; D not certain. Germline V gene sequence: CDR1 SNHLY, CDR2 FYNNEI. The CDR3 has 12 amino acids. V was pared by 6 bases and J by 6 bases, with 11 bases between. In DNA, the CDR3 is TGTGCCAGCAGCTTAGGGTTCCCTGAAGCTTTCTTT. It specifies CASSLGFPEAFF.

The CDR3 region has the DNA TGTGCCAGCAGTGAAGGAGGACAGCGCCACGAGCAGTACTTC. Protein: CASSEGGQRHEQYF. The chain couples TRBV6-1 to TRBJ2-7; a possible D gene is TRBD1 (6 bases). The CDR3 length is 14 residues. Trimming removed 1 base from V and 5 bases from J, with 12 bases in between. Germline CDR1 and CDR2: MNHNS and SASEGT.

The sample holds a few counts of this clonotype. The CDR3 DNA follows: TGTGCCAGCAGCTTATTTTCCGGCGGGTACGAGCAGTACTTC. It codes for CASSLFSGGYEQYF. The chain employs TRBV11-1 and TRBJ2-7, with D possibly TRBD2 on 5 matching bases. CDR3 length: 14 amino acids. Trimming left V 2 bases short and J 4 bases short, with 12 bases between. CDR1 and CDR2 from the germline V gene are SGHAT and FQDESV (reference sequence).

This clonotype was counted ten times or more. This chain joins TRBV20-1 and TRBJ1-6; D remains unclear. V was trimmed by 3 bases and J by 0 bases, leaving 12 bases between them. This CDR3 has 16 amino acids. Germline-derived CDR1 and CDR2 are DFQATT and SNEGSKA (reference sequence). In nucleotides, the CDR3 is TGCAGTGCTAGCTGGAGGATGAGCTCCTATAATTCACCCCTCCACTTT. Its protein product is CSASWRMSSYNSPLHF.

This clonotype was seen a handful of times. The chain carries TRBV27 and TRBJ2-7, with 7 nucleotides matching TRBD1. The CDR3 totals 15 residues. Germline V gives CDR1 MNHEY, CDR2 SMNVEV (reference sequence). With V trimmed by 6 bases and J by 2 bases, 10 bases remained unmatched. Written as DNA, the CDR3 is TGTGCCAGCAGACCGGGGACAGTAAGGGCCTACGAGCAGTACTTC. This encodes CASRPGTVRAYEQYF.